This is a list of T cell receptor beta chains from one sample in a study of human T cells and chemical hapten exposure. TCRdb re-called the RACE reads through MiXCR, storing one row per CDR3 protein. The sample holds about 97,000 distinct CDR3 sequences, less than 35% seen once. The starting material was whole blood, obtained in connection with sensitization to the hapten diphenylcyclopropenone (DPC). These receptors were taken from a man in his forties or fifties with alopecia areata. Some clones in this sample may be carry-over from other donors' samples. Each CDR3 is given with its conserved first and last residue. The D gene is left open where the match is weak. A clone size is listed for some rows: how often the clone was seen (once, few, many), or a class if it is expanded.

j_gene	len	d_gene	abundance	v_gene	CDR3nt	CDR3aa
TRBJ1-3	15	-	-	TRBV5-4	TGTGCCAGCAGCTTGCCGGGACGCTCTGGAAACACCATATATTTT	CASSLPGRSGNTIYF
TRBJ1-5	13	-	-	TRBV18	TGTGCCAGCTCACCTAAAGGAGGGGAGCCCCAGCATTTT	CASSPKGGEPQHF
TRBJ2-1	12	-	-	TRBV19	TGTGCCAGTAGGGGCTTCTACAATGAGCAGTTCTTC	CASRGFYNEQFF
TRBJ2-1	13	-	-	TRBV28	TGTGCCAGCAGCGGGACACCCTACAATGAGCAGTTCTTC	CASSGTPYNEQFF
TRBJ2-1	16	-	-	TRBV7-2	TGTGCCAGCAGCTTGGGACTCCCAGGGGCGTACAATGAGCAGTTCTTC	CASSLGLPGAYNEQFF
TRBJ2-3	15	TRBD1	-	TRBV12-3/TRBV12-4	TGTGCCAGCAGTTCCGCCGGGACAGGGCGAGATATGCAGTATTTT	CASSSAGTGRDMQYF
TRBJ1-1	13	-	-	TRBV18	TGTGCCAGCTCCCGGGCCCGGAACACTGAAGCTTTCTTT	CASSRARNTEAFF
TRBJ2-3	19	-	few	TRBV2	TGTGCCAGCAGTGAAACCCCTCGGAGCTTAAGTTCAAGGACAGATACGCAGTATTTT	CASSETPRSLSSRTDTQYF
TRBJ2-7	13	TRBD2	-	TRBV18	TGTGCCAGTAGGGGAGGGCCGAGCTACGAGCAGTACTTC	CASRGGPSYEQYF
TRBJ2-5	11	-	few	TRBV10-2	TGCGCCAGCAGTGAGAAAGAGACCCAGTACTTC	CASSEKETQYF
TRBJ2-5	13	-	-	TRBV7-8	TGTGCCAGCAGCTTAGAGGAAGGGGAGACCCAGTACTTC	CASSLEEGETQYF
TRBJ1-1	12	-	few	TRBV12-3/TRBV12-4	TGTGCCAGCGCTCTTTGGGGCACTGAAGCTTTCTTT	CASALWGTEAFF
TRBJ2-3	13	-	-	TRBV25-1	TGTGCCAGCAGTGAGGCCCTCGTGGATACGCAGTATTTT	CASSEALVDTQYF
TRBJ1-5	18	TRBD1	many	TRBV20-1	TGCAGTGCTAGAGATCTAAGGAACAGGGGGCGCGGCAATCAGCCCCAGCATTTT	CSARDLRNRGRGNQPQHF
TRBJ2-7	18	TRBD2	few	TRBV27	TGTGCCAGCAGTTTATCAGGACTAGCGGGAAGGGCGATTTACGAGCAGTACTTC	CASSLSGLAGRAIYEQYF
TRBJ2-3	15	TRBD2	-	TRBV24-1	TGTGCCACCAGGCCTAGCGGGAGGGCAGAGGATACGCAGTATTTT	CATRPSGRAEDTQYF
TRBJ1-6	15	TRBD1	few	TRBV20-1	TGCAGTGCTAGACGCGGACAGGGTCATAATTCACCCCTCCACTTT	CSARRGQGHNSPLHF
TRBJ2-1	20	TRBD2	-	TRBV5-4	TGTGCCAGCAGCTTCGCTCCGGGACTAGCGGGTCAGAGCTCCTACAATGAGCAGTTCTTC	CASSFAPGLAGQSSYNEQFF
TRBJ2-7	14	TRBD2	few	TRBV4-2	TGTGCCAGCAGCCTGGGACTAGCGGGAGACGAGCAGTACTTC	CASSLGLAGDEQYF
TRBJ1-4	15	TRBD1	-	TRBV4-1	TGCGCCAGCAGCCAAGTCATAGGGGGCAATGAAAAACTGTTTTTT	CASSQVIGGNEKLFF
TRBJ1-1	13	TRBD1	-	TRBV3-1	TGTGCCAGCAGCCAAGCCCAGGGGGCAGAAGCTTTCTTT	CASSQAQGAEAFF
TRBJ2-7	13	TRBD1	-	TRBV28	TGTGCCAGCAGTTTATGGGACAGGGATGAGCAGTACTTC	CASSLWDRDEQYF
TRBJ2-7	15	-	few	TRBV6-5	TGTGCCAGCAGTTATACCCGGGAGAGCCCCTGGGGGCAGTACTTC	CASSYTRESPWGQYF
TRBJ2-3	15	TRBD1	few	TRBV5-1	TGCGCCAGCAGCGCGGGGACAGGGGTCACAGATACGCAGTATTTT	CASSAGTGVTDTQYF
TRBJ2-3	18	TRBD2	-	TRBV20-1	TGCAGTGCTAGTGGAAATGGGGGCGCTAGCGGGAAACTAGATACGCAGTATTTT	CSASGNGGASGKLDTQYF
TRBJ1-1	14	-	few	TRBV20-1	TGCAGTGCTCCGCGCCAGGGGAGGGGCACTGAAGCTTTCTTT	CSAPRQGRGTEAFF